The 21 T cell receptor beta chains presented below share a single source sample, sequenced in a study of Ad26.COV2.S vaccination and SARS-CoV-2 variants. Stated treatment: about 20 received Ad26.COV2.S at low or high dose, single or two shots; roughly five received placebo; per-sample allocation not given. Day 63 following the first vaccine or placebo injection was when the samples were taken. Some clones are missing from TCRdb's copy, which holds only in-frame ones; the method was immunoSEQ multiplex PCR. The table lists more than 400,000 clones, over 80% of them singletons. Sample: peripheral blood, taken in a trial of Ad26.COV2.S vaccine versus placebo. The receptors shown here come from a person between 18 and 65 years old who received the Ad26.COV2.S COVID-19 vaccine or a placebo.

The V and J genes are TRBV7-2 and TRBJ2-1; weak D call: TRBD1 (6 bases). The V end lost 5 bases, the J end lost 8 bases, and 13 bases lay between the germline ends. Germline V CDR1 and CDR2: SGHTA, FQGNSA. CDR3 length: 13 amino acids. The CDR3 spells CASSPTRQDEQFF. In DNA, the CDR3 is TGTGCCAGCAGCCCCACCAGACAGGATGAGCAGTTCTTC.

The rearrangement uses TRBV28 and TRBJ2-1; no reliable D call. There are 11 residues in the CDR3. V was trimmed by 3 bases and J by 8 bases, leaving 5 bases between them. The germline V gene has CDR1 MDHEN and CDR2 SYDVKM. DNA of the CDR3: TGTGCCAGCAGTTTGGCGGATGAGCAGTTCTTC. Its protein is CASSLADEQFF.

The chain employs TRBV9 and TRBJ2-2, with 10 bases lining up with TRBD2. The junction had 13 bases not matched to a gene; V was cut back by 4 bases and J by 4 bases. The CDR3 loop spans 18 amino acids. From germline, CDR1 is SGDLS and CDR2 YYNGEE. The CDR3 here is CASSPLSSGGLLTGELFF. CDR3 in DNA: TGTGCCAGCAGCCCGCTCTCTAGCGGGGGCCTCCTCACCGGGGAGCTGTTTTTT.

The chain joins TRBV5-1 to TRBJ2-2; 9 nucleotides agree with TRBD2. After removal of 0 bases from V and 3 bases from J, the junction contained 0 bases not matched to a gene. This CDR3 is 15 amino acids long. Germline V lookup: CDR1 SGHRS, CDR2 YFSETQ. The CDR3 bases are TGCGCCAGCAGCTTGGTAGCGGGGGACACCGGGGAGCTGTTTTTT. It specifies CASSLVAGDTGELFF.

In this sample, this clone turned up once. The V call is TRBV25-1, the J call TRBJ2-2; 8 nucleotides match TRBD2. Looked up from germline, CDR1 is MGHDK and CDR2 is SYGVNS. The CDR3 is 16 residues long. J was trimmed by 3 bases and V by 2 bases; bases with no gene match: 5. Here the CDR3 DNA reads TGTGCCAGCAGTGAACCGGGACTAGAGTACACCGGGGAGCTGTTTTTT. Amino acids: CASSEPGLEYTGELFF.

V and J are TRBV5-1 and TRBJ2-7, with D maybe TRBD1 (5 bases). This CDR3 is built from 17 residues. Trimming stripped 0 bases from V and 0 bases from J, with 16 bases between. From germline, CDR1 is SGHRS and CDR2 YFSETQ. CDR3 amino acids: CASSLGQGKGASYEQYF. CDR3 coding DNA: TGCGCCAGCAGCTTGGGGCAGGGTAAGGGTGCCTCCTACGAGCAGTACTTC.

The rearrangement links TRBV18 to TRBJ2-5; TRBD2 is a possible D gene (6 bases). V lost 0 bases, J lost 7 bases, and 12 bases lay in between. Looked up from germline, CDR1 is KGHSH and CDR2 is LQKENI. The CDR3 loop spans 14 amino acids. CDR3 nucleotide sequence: TGTGCCAGCTCACCACCCCCCCAGGAGGGGACCCAGTACTTC. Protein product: CASSPPPQEGTQYF. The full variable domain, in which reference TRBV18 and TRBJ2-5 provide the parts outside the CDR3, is NAGVMQNPRHLVRRRGQEARLRCSPMKGHSHVYWYRQLPEEGLKFMVYLQKENIIDESGMPKERFSAEFPKEGPSILRIQQVVRGDSAAYFCASSPPPQEGTQYFGPGTRLLVL.

The CDR3 reads CASSDAGGPYEQYF. In DNA form, the CDR3 reads TGTGCCAGCAGTGACGCAGGGGGCCCCTACGAGCAGTACTTC. The chain uses TRBV2 and TRBJ2-7; TRBD1 matches 8 bases. Germline CDR1 is SNHLY and CDR2 is FYNNEI. V was clipped by 3 bases and J by 2 bases; unmatched bases: 3. The CDR3 has 14 residues. Full variable domain (rest looked up from reference TRBV2 and TRBJ2-7): EPEVTQTPSHQVTQMGQEVILRCVPISNHLYFYWYRQILGQKVEFLVSFYNNEISEKSEIFDDQFSVERPDGSNFTLKIRSTKLEDSAMYFCASSDAGGPYEQYFGPGTRLTVT.

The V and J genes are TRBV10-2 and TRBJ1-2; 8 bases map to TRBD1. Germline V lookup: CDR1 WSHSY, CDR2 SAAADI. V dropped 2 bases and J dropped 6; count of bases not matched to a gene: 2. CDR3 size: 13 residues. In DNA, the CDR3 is TGCGCCAGCAGTGAGGGACAGGGAGATGGCTACACCTTC. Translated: CASSEGQGDGYTF.

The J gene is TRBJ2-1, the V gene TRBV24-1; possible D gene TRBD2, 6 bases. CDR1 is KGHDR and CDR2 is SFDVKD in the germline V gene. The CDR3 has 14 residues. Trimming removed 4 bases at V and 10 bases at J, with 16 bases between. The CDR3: CATSDPGVAGEQFF. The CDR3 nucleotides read TGTGCCACCAGTGACCCCGGGGTGGCGGGGGAGCAGTTCTTC.

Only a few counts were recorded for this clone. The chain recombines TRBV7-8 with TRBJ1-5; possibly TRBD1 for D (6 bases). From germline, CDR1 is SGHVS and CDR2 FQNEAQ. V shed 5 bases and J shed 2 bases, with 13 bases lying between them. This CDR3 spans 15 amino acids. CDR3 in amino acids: CASSRGQLGNQPQHF. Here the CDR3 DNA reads TGTGCCAGCAGCCGAGGACAGTTGGGCAATCAGCCCCAGCATTTT.

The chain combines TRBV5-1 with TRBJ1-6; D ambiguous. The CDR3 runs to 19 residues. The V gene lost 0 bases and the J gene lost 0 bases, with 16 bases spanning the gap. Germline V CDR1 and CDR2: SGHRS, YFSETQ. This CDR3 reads CASSLARPTLFSYNSPLHF. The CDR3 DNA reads TGCGCCAGCAGCTTGGCGAGACCAACGTTGTTCTCCTATAATTCACCCCTCCACTTT.

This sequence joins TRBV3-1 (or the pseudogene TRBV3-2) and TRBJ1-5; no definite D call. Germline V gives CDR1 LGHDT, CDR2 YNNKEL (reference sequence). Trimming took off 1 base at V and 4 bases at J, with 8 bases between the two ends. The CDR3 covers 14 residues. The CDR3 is CASSQGHLNQPQHF. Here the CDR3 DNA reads TGTGCCAGCAGCCAAGGACACCTTAATCAGCCCCAGCATTTT.

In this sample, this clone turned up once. CDR3 sequence (DNA): TGTGCCACCATCCCCAGGACGGACCACTACAATGAGCAGTTCTTC. This encodes CATIPRTDHYNEQFF. The gene calls are TRBV6-5 and TRBJ2-1, with D unresolved. Per germline, CDR1 MNHEY and CDR2 SVGAGI. There are 15 residues in the CDR3. V gave up 10 bases and J gave up 3 bases, with 19 bases separating them.

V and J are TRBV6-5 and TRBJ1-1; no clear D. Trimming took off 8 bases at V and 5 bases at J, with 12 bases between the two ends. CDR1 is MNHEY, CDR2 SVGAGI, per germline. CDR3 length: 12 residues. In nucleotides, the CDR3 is TGTGCCAGCGGGGTTTGGGGAACTGAAGCTTTCTTT. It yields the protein CASGVWGTEAFF.

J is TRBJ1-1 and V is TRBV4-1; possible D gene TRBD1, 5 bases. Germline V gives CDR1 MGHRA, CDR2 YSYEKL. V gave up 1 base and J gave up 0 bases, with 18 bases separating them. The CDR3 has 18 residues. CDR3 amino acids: CASSQVGAGKGMNTEAFF. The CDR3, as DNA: TGCGCCAGCAGCCAAGTAGGTGCGGGGAAGGGGATGAACACTGAAGCTTTCTTT.

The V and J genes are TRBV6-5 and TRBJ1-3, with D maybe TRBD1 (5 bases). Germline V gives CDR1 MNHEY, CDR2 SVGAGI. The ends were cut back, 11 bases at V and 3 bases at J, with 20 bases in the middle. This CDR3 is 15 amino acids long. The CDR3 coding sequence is TGTGCCCCCGGACTAAGGGGCGCACATGGAAACACCATATATTTT. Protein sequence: CAPGLRGAHGNTIYF.

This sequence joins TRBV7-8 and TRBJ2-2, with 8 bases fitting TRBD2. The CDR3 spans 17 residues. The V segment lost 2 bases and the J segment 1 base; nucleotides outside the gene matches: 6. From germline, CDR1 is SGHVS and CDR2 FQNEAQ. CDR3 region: CASSLLPAGGNTGELFF. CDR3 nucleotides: TGTGCCAGCAGCTTACTCCCTGCGGGGGGGAACACCGGGGAGCTGTTTTTT.

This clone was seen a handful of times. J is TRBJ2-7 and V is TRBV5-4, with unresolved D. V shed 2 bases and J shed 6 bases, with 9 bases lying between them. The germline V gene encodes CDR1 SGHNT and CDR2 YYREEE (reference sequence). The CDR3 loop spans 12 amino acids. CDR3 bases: TGTGCCAGCAGCTTAACTCCTAGCGAGCAGTACTTC. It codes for CASSLTPSEQYF. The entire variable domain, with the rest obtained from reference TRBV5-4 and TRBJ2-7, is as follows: ETGVTQSPTHLIKTRGQQVTLRCSSQSGHNTVSWYQQALGQGPQFIFQYYREEENGRGNFPPRFSGLQFPNYSSELNVNALELDDSALYLCASSLTPSEQYFGPGTRLTVT.

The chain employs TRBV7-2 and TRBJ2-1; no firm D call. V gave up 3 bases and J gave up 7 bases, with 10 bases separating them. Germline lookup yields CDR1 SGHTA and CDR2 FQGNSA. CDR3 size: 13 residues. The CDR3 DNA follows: TGTGCCAGCAGCTTGACTGGTAATAATGAGCAGTTCTTC. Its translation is CASSLTGNNEQFF.

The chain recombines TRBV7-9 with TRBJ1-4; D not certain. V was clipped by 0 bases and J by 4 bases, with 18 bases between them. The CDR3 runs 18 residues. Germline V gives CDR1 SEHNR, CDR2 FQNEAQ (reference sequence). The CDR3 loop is CASSLALVVTKINEKLFF. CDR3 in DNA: TGTGCCAGCAGCTTAGCGCTGGTTGTAACAAAGATTAATGAAAAACTGTTTTTT. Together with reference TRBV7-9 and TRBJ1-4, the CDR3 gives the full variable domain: DTGVSQNPRHKITKRGQNVTFRCDPISEHNRLYWYRQTLGQGPEFLTYFQNEAQLEKSRLLSDRFSAERPKGSFSTLEIQRTEQGDSAMYLCASSLALVVTKINEKLFFGSGTQLSVL.